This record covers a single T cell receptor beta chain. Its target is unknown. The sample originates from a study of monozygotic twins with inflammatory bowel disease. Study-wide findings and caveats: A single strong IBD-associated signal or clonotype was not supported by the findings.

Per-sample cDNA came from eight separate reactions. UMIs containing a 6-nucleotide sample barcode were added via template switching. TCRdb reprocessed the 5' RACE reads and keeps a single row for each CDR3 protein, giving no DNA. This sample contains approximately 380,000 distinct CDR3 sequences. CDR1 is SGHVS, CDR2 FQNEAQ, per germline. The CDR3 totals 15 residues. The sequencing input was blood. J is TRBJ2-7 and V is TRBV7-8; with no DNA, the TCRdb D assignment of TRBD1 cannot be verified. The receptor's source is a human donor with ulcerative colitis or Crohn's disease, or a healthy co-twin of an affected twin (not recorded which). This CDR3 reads CASSLRVTGFHEQYF. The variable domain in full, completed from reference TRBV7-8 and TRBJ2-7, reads GAGVSQSPRYKVAKRGQDVALRCDPISGHVSLFWYQQALGQGPEFLTYFQNEAQLDKSGLPSDRFFAERPEGSVSTLKIQRTQQEDSAVYLCASSLRVTGFHEQYFGPGTRLTVT.